The 27 T cell receptor beta chains below come from one sample, sequenced in a study of cytomegalovirus exposure and HLA in healthy donors. Assay used: immunoSEQ multiplex PCR; TCRdb lists only in-frame clones, some missing. The table records under 100,000 clones, 95% to 98% of them present only once. Sample: PBMCs. The source of these receptors is a young man in good health and CMV-seronegative.

J is TRBJ2-7 and V is TRBV11-3; TRBD2 aligns across 7 bases. Unmatched junction bases numbered 5, after V lost 0 bases and J lost 0 bases. Germline V gene data show CDR1 as SGHNT and CDR2 as YENEEA. The length of the CDR3 is 16 residues. CDR3 sequence: CASSLDLAGHSYEQYV. In nucleotides, the CDR3 is TGTGCCAGCAGCTTAGATTTAGCGGGCCACTCCTACGAGCAGTACGTC.

The chain is built from TRBV5-1 and TRBJ2-5, with D maybe TRBD1 (7 bases). This CDR3 is 15 amino acids long. Germline lookup yields CDR1 SGHRS and CDR2 YFSETQ. V was shortened by 4 bases and J by 9 bases, with 22 bases between the two germline ends. In DNA form, the CDR3 reads TGCGCCAGCAGCCAGAGACAGGGTGGGACTTCGGCCCAGTACTTC. Its translation: CASSQRQGGTSAQYF.

The chain combines TRBV5-1 with TRBJ2-3; 8 nucleotides line up with TRBD1. CDR3 size: 16 residues. The junction had 7 bases not matched to a gene; V was cut back by 0 bases and J by 4 bases. Germline V gene sequence: CDR1 SGHRS, CDR2 YFSETQ. CDR3 nucleotides: TGCGCCAGCAGCTTGGCTTTGGACAGGGTGGCAGATACGCAGTATTTT. As protein: CASSLALDRVADTQYF. Supplemented by reference TRBV5-1 and TRBJ2-3, the full variable domain reads KAGVTQTPRYLIKTRGQQVTLSCSPISGHRSVSWYQQTPGQGLQFLFEYFSETQRNKGNFPGRFSGRQFSNSRSEMNVSTLELGDSALYLCASSLALDRVADTQYFGPGTRLTVL.

The chain has TRBV11-2 and TRBJ2-1, with D possibly being TRBD2 (5 bases). CDR1 and CDR2 from the germline V gene are SGHAT and FQNNGV. The CDR3 runs to 12 residues. The V end lost 5 bases, the J end lost 13 bases, and 15 bases lay between the germline ends. Here the CDR3 DNA reads TGTGCCAGCAGCCTTGTGACGGGATCCCAGTTCTTC. Encoded protein: CASSLVTGSQFF. Based on the CDR3 plus reference TRBV11-2 and TRBJ2-1, the full variable domain is EAGVAQSPRYKIIEKRQSVAFWCNPISGHATLYWYQQILGQGPKLLIQFQNNGVVDDSQLPKDRFSAERLKGVDSTLKIQPAKLEDSAVYLCASSLVTGSQFFGPGTRLTVL.

V gene TRBV5-1 combines with J gene TRBJ2-5; no definite D call. V was cut by 5 bases and J by 5 bases, with 13 bases left in between. This CDR3 has 13 amino acids. Germline V gives CDR1 SGHRS, CDR2 YFSETQ. Here the CDR3 reads CASRPGAGETQYF. The CDR3 bases are TGCGCCAGCAGGCCCGGCGCAGGCGAGACCCAGTACTTC.

V usage is TRBV27 and J usage is TRBJ1-4; no definite D call. The CDR3 has 15 residues. The V gene's germline CDR1 is MNHEY and CDR2 SMNVEV (reference sequence). The V and J ends lost 2 bases and 4 bases respectively, with 11 bases between them. The CDR3 DNA sequence: TGTGCCAGCAGTTTAGGGAGGGTGGGTAATGAAAAACTGTTTTTT. It specifies CASSLGRVGNEKLFF.

This rearrangement joins TRBV2 to TRBJ2-7, with D possibly TRBD1 on 6 matching bases. The germline V and J ends were trimmed by 2 bases and 1 base, with 15 bases remaining between them. The CDR3 spans 16 residues. Germline V gene data show CDR1 as SNHLY and CDR2 as FYNNEI. CDR3 sequence: CASSEMLAGASYEQYV. The CDR3 coding sequence is TGTGCCAGCAGTGAAATGCTGGCAGGGGCATCCTACGAGCAGTACGTC.

V gene TRBV28 combines with J gene TRBJ1-3; D might be TRBD1 (5 bases). Trimming left V 3 bases short and J 4 bases short, with 13 bases between. The CDR3 totals 15 residues. The germline CDR1 and CDR2 sequences are MDHEN and SYDVKM. The CDR3 protein is CASSLGGTPGNTIYF. The CDR3 DNA sequence: TGTGCCAGCAGTTTGGGGGGTACCCCAGGAAACACCATATATTTT.

This rearrangement joins TRBV27 to TRBJ1-1; TRBD1 matches 8 bases. CDR1 is MNHEY and CDR2 is SMNVEV in the germline V gene (reference sequence). The CDR3 contains 12 residues. V trimming: 3 bases; J trimming: 7 bases; junction bases outside the gene matches: 1. CDR3 loop: CASSFGQGEAFF. The CDR3 bases are TGTGCCAGCAGTTTCGGACAGGGTGAAGCTTTCTTT.

The chain is built from TRBV7-2 and TRBJ1-2; the match to TRBD1 covers 7 bases. Unmatched junction bases numbered 10, after V lost 5 bases and J lost 4 bases. This CDR3 region has 15 residues. Germline CDR1 SGHTA, CDR2 FQGNSA. The CDR3 spells CASSPRDRLLYGYTF. CDR3 bases: TGTGCCAGCAGCCCGAGGGACAGACTTCTCTATGGCTACACCTTC. The full variable domain, its missing parts supplied by reference TRBV7-2 and TRBJ1-2, is GAGVSQSPSNKVTEKGKDVELRCDPISGHTALYWYRQSLGQGLEFLIYFQGNSAPDKSGLPSDRFSAERTGGSVSTLTIQRTQQEDSAVYLCASSPRDRLLYGYTFGSGTRLTVV.

The V call is TRBV27, the J call TRBJ1-1, with D tentatively TRBD1 (6 bases). Trimming cost V 6 bases and J 0 bases, with 14 bases left between them. The CDR3 runs to 15 residues. Germline values: CDR1 MNHEY, CDR2 SMNVEV (reference sequence). The CDR3 loop reads CASSDIRGMNTEAFF. The CDR3 DNA reads TGTGCCAGCAGCGATATTAGGGGGATGAACACTGAAGCTTTCTTT.

This sequence joins TRBV18 and TRBJ2-2; D is perhaps TRBD1 (6 bases). Trimming took 5 bases from V and 4 from J, leaving 14 bases between them. The CDR3 has 15 amino acids. Looked up from germline, CDR1 is KGHSH and CDR2 is LQKENI. Here the CDR3 DNA reads TGTGCCAGCTCATTACGACAGGCCAGCACCGGGGAGCTGTTTTTT. Protein product: CASSLRQASTGELFF.

DNA for the CDR3: TGTGCCAGTAGTAGGGGACAGGGGTACAATGAGCAGTTCTTC. Translating gives CASSRGQGYNEQFF. V and J are TRBV19 and TRBJ2-1; TRBD1 matches 10 bases. V gave up 4 bases and J gave up 4 bases; unmatched junction bases: 1. CDR3 length: 14 residues. Per germline, CDR1 LNHDA and CDR2 SQIVND (reference sequence).

The chain links TRBV5-4 to TRBJ2-7, with 9 bases identical to TRBD1. The CDR3 runs 11 residues. Germline V CDR1 and CDR2: SGHNT, YYREEE (reference sequence). The V gene end was trimmed by 4 bases and the J gene end by 8 bases; junction bases not matched to a gene: 1. This chain's CDR3 is CASSGQGKQYV. CDR3 nucleotides: TGTGCCAGCAGCGGACAGGGGAAGCAGTACGTC.

V and J are TRBV5-5 and TRBJ1-1, with D unclear. CDR3 length: 14 amino acids. Germline V CDR1 and CDR2: SGHKS, YYEKEE (reference sequence). The V gene lost 0 bases and the J gene lost 4 bases, with 10 bases spanning the gap. CDR3 coding DNA: TGTGCCAGCAGCTTGGCCCCCATCGGCACTGAAGCTTTCTTT. The encoded protein is CASSLAPIGTEAFF.

The chain carries TRBV30 and TRBJ2-5; D perhaps matches TRBD2 (5 bases). CDR1 and CDR2 (germline): GTSNPN, SVGIG (reference sequence). V lost 1 base, J lost 5 bases, and 17 bases lay in between. The CDR3 runs 15 residues. The CDR3 nucleotides read TGTGCCTGGAGTGGATGGAGGAAGACTTCGGAGACCCAGTACTTC. It encodes CAWSGWRKTSETQYF. Full variable domain (missing parts from reference TRBV30 and TRBJ2-5): SQTIHQWPATLVQPVGSPLSLECTVEGTSNPNLYWYRQAAGRGLQLLFYSVGIGQISSEVPQNLSASRPQDRQFILSSKKLLLSDSGFYLCAWSGWRKTSETQYFGPGTRLLVL.

The V call is TRBV6-5, the J call TRBJ1-1; 7 bases line up with TRBD1. Losses at the gene ends were 0 bases for V and 11 bases for J; bases not matched to a gene: 12. The CDR3 has 15 residues. Germline CDR1 MNHEY, CDR2 SVGAGI. This CDR3 is CASSYSKITGAGAFF. The CDR3 nucleotides are TGTGCCAGCAGTTACTCTAAGATCACAGGGGCCGGGGCTTTCTTT.

J is TRBJ2-3 and V is TRBV7-2; 13 bases match TRBD2. After removal of 5 bases from V and 2 bases from J, the junction contained 7 bases not matched to a gene. Germline V lookup: CDR1 SGHTA, CDR2 FQGNSA. This CDR3 comprises 17 residues. The chain's CDR3 is CASSPWTSGSSTDTQYF. In DNA form, the CDR3 reads TGTGCCAGCAGCCCGTGGACTAGCGGGAGCTCCACAGATACGCAGTATTTT.

This sequence joins TRBV9 and TRBJ1-2; possible D gene TRBD1, 6 bases. Trimming shortened V by 0 bases and J by 4 bases, and 16 bases separated the two germline ends. The CDR3 is 16 residues long. Per the germline V gene, CDR1 is SGDLS and CDR2 is YYNGEE. CDR3 protein: CASSVADSGTSYGYTF. The CDR3, as DNA: TGTGCCAGCAGCGTAGCTGACAGTGGGACAAGCTATGGCTACACCTTC. Based on the CDR3 plus reference TRBV9 and TRBJ1-2, the full variable domain is DSGVTQTPKHLITATGQRVTLRCSPRSGDLSVYWYQQSLDQGLQFLIQYYNGEERAKGNILERFSAQQFPDLHSELNLSSLELGDSALYFCASSVADSGTSYGYTFGSGTRLTVV.

This chain links TRBV4-2 with TRBJ2-1, with 7 bases matching TRBD2. Germline CDR1 LGHNA, CDR2 YNFKEQ. CDR3 size: 17 residues. V lost 0 bases to trimming and J lost 8 bases; unmatched junction nucleotides: 13. CDR3: CASSQEGSAGEVHEQFF. The CDR3 region has the DNA TGTGCCAGCAGCCAAGAAGGATCGGCGGGAGAAGTACATGAGCAGTTCTTC.

This chain connects TRBV11-2 to TRBJ1-2, with no clear D. The CDR3 is 15 amino acids. Germline V gives CDR1 SGHAT, CDR2 FQNNGV. V gave up 2 bases and J gave up 5 bases, with 15 bases separating them. CDR3 loop: CASSLLSEVRYGYTF. In DNA, the CDR3 is TGTGCCAGCAGCTTATTGAGCGAAGTAAGATATGGCTACACCTTC.

The chain has TRBV2 and TRBJ2-1; 8 bases map to TRBD2. Germline CDR1 and CDR2: SNHLY and FYNNEI. CDR3 length: 18 residues. V dropped 8 bases and J dropped 2; count of bases not matched to a gene: 17. CDR3 sequence: CASLMGPLAGYPYNEQFF. The DNA of the CDR3 is TGTGCCAGCCTGATGGGGCCGCTAGCGGGTTACCCCTACAATGAGCAGTTCTTC. Combining the CDR3 with reference TRBV2 and TRBJ2-1 gives the whole variable domain EPEVTQTPSHQVTQMGQEVILRCVPISNHLYFYWYRQILGQKVEFLVSFYNNEISEKSEIFDDQFSVERPDGSNFTLKIRSTKLEDSAMYFCASLMGPLAGYPYNEQFFGPGTRLTVL.

The J gene is TRBJ2-2, the V gene TRBV6-5; TRBD1 agrees at 10 bases. V shed 5 bases, J shed 6 bases, and the junction held 0 bases outside the gene matches. The germline V gene encodes CDR1 MNHEY and CDR2 SVGAGI. This CDR3 has 13 amino acids. CDR3 nucleotide sequence: TGTGCCAGCAGTGGACAGGGGGCCGGGGAGCTGTTTTTT. This encodes CASSGQGAGELFF.

The genes are TRBV4-1 and TRBJ1-5; D is undetermined. V lost 1 base to trimming and J lost 0 bases, with 7 bases between them. Germline CDR1 is MGHRA and CDR2 is YSYEKL. The CDR3 contains 15 residues. DNA of the CDR3: TGCGCCAGCAGCCAAGTTAGCAGTAGCAATCAGCCCCAGCATTTT. It is translated as CASSQVSSSNQPQHF.

The chain carries TRBV19 and TRBJ1-1; TRBD1 is a possible D gene (6 bases). V lost 7 bases, J lost 7 bases, and 22 bases lay in between. There are 15 residues in the CDR3. Germline CDR1 is LNHDA and CDR2 is SQIVND (reference sequence). The CDR3 loop reads CASILIGGAGIEAFF. The DNA of the CDR3 is TGTGCCAGTATCCTAATAGGGGGGGCCGGGATTGAAGCTTTCTTT. The complete variable domain, with remaining parts taken from reference TRBV19 and TRBJ1-1, reads DGGITQSPKYLFRKEGQNVTLSCEQNLNHDAMYWYRQDPGQGLRLIYYSQIVNDFQKGDIAEGYSVSREKKESFPLTVTSAQKNPTAFYLCASILIGGAGIEAFFGQGTRLTVV.

A note on this clone: One junction end does not reproduce the germline sequence, and a read error may be involved. The chain employs TRBV7-3 and TRBJ2-7, with D possibly matching TRBD2 (6 bases). Germline V gene data show CDR1 as SGHTA and CDR2 as FQGTGA. The CDR3 extends over 14 amino acids. CDR3 in DNA: TGTGCCAGCAGCCTAACGGGAGTAGGGTACGAGCAGTACTTC. It encodes CASSLTGVGYEQYF.

The V gene is TRBV18, the J gene TRBJ2-7; D is possibly TRBD2 (5 bases). V was trimmed by 2 bases and J by 2 bases, leaving 10 bases between them. There are 14 residues in the CDR3. CDR1 and CDR2 (germline): KGHSH, LQKENI. The CDR3 loop is CASSPMSGTYEQYF. Written as DNA, the CDR3 is TGTGCCAGCTCACCAATGTCGGGGACCTACGAGCAGTACTTC.